This T cell receptor (beta chain) was captured by sequencing in a study of cytomegalovirus exposure and HLA in healthy donors. Germline V gene sequence: CDR1 LNHDA, CDR2 SQIVND (reference sequence). The V end lost 4 bases, the J end lost 0 bases, and 7 bases lay between the germline ends. The CDR3 has 14 amino acids. This clone has just a few counts. In the PCR, 60 Vbeta and 13 Jbeta primers were used. Generated by immunoSEQ multiplex PCR, the TCRdb table keeps only in-frame clones and is missing some. Of 90,000 to 100,000 clones in the sample, approximately 78% are singletons; the top ten hold about 0.71%.

The chain couples TRBV19 to TRBJ1-5; D gene unclear. Sequencing input: PBMCs. The origin of this receptor is a woman aged 55-70 years in good health and CMV-seronegative. The CDR3: CASSTLSSNQPQHF. The CDR3 nucleotides read TGTGCCAGTAGTACCCTGAGTAGCAATCAGCCCCAGCATTTT.